This TCR beta chain derives from a study of blood T cell repertoires in COVID-19. Study at large: T cells, B-cell-depleted T cells, or PBMCs provided the cDNA or gDNA that served as material.

Here immunoSEQ multiplex PCR was the method, and the copy in TCRdb shows in-frame clones only, minus some. The table includes 200,000 or so clones, around four fifths detected once. Seattle patient enrollment occurred during active infection, with longitudinal follow-up thereafter. V was pared by 0 bases and J by 6 bases, with 0 bases of the junction left unmatched. This CDR3 spans 13 amino acids. Germline V gene data show CDR1 as SGDLS and CDR2 as YYNGEE. This TCR was sampled from a man aged 60 to 69 with COVID-19, enrolled during active disease. The sample comprised peripheral blood. J is TRBJ1-1 and V is TRBV9; 9 bases fit TRBD1. The CDR3 DNA sequence: TGTGCCAGCAGCGTAGGGACAGGGGCTGAAGCTTTCTTT. This codes for CASSVGTGAEAFF.